This T cell receptor beta chain appears in the sequencing data of a study of blood T cell repertoires in COVID-19. The overall study: The samples span acute and convalescent COVID-19 from the United States, Italy and Spain.

Authors' processing steps: Amplification of reference gene primers provided the estimated nucleated cell counts. Using immunoSEQ multiplex PCR, the repertoire was profiled, and TCRdb retains in-frame clones only, with some absent. That table supplies the V and J calls and clone size; D and trimming were determined from the DNA. The table includes under 250,000 clones, about four fifths detected once. The CDR3 runs 13 residues. The V end was cut by 1 base, the J end by 5 bases, with 7 bases between. Germline V gene sequence: CDR1 KGHSH, CDR2 LQKENI. The chain is built from TRBV18 and TRBJ2-3, with D possibly being TRBD2 (6 bases). The sequenced sample consisted of PBMCs or T cells enriched from blood (not recorded which). The clonotype originates from an older woman who had recovered from COVID-19. DNA of the CDR3: TGTGCCAGCTCACCACGGGAGGAAGATACGCAGTATTTT. Protein product: CASSPREEDTQYF.